A selection of T cell receptor beta chains follows, all from one sample in a study of PD-1 blockade in classical Hodgkin lymphoma. Clones were sequenced by immunoSEQ multiplex PCR, and TCRdb holds only the in-frame ones, with some missing. Here the sample spans 30,000 to 40,000 clones, around four fifths being singletons. Sequencing was performed on peripheral blood mononuclear cells (PBMCs), taken at baseline. Receptor source: a human donor with classical Hodgkin lymphoma. CDR3s include the opening cysteine and the closing phenylalanine or tryptophan. A D gene is named only where the DNA matches it firmly. The listing skips clone size in some rows; elsewhere it reads once, few, many or a size class.

d_call j_call cdr3_length v_call clone_size cdr3_nt cdr3_aa
TRBD2 TRBJ2-3 15 TRBV19 . TGTGCCAGTACCCCCCTAGCGGGACGCACAGATACGCAGTATTTT CASTPLAGRTDTQYF
. TRBJ2-5 12 TRBV18 . TGTGCCAGCTCAAGGGGTGCCGAGACCCAGTACTTC CASSRGAETQYF
. TRBJ1-1 14 TRBV6-5 once TGTGCCAGCAGTTTGCGGTACCTGAACACTGAAGCTTTCTTT CASSLRYLNTEAFF
TRBD1 TRBJ1-3 16 TRBV5-1 few TGCGCCAGCAGCTTGGGGACAGGGGGCTCTGGAAACACCATATATTTT CASSLGTGGSGNTIYF
TRBD1 TRBJ2-2 17 TRBV5-4 . TGTGCCAGCAGCCACAGGGGACAGGGAATCGGGACCGGGGAGCTGTTTTTT CASSHRGQGIGTGELFF
TRBD1 TRBJ2-5 14 TRBV11-3 . TGTGCCAGCAGCTTAGGGACAGGGGTTAAGACCCAGTACTTC CASSLGTGVKTQYF
. TRBJ2-7 13 TRBV5-3 . TGTGCCAGCAGCTTGACGTATACCTACGAGCAGTACTTC CASSLTYTYEQYF
. TRBJ1-2 13 TRBV6-4 few TGTGCCAGCAGGGGTAGTGCTAACTATGGCTACACCTTC CASRGSANYGYTF
. TRBJ2-3 15 TRBV6-4 . TGTGCCAGCAGTGCCTCGGGACTCAACACAGATACGCAGTATTTT CASSASGLNTDTQYF
TRBD1 TRBJ2-7 15 TRBV5-1 . TGCGCCAGCAGCCAGGGACAGGTGAGCACCTACGAGCAGTACTTC CASSQGQVSTYEQYF
TRBD1 TRBJ1-2 13 TRBV6-1 once TGTGCCAGCAGGGGGACAGCTAACTATGGCTACACCTTC CASRGTANYGYTF
. TRBJ1-1 14 TRBV18 . TGTGCCAGCTCACCTCTCGAGATGAACACTGAAGCTTTCTTT CASSPLEMNTEAFF
. TRBJ1-5 14 TRBV6-5 few TGTGCCAGCAGTTACTCGATCGGGAATCAGCCCCAGCATTTT CASSYSIGNQPQHF
TRBD2 TRBJ2-5 14 TRBV7-7 . TGTGCTAGCAGCGTAGGAAGCGGGGTTGAGACCCAGTACTTC CASSVGSGVETQYF
. TRBJ1-1 14 TRBV5-1 . TGCGCCAGCAGCCGCAGGGTGATGAACACTGAAGCTTTCTTT CASSRRVMNTEAFF
. TRBJ2-7 16 TRBV18 . TGTGCCAGCTCACTTAGTCCAGGTAGGAGCTCCTACGAGCAGTACTTC CASSLSPGRSSYEQYF
TRBD2 TRBJ2-1 15 TRBV9 . TGTGCCAGCAGCGTTGGGTGGCGGGAGTTCAATGAGCAGTTCTTC CASSVGWREFNEQFF
. TRBJ2-5 15 TRBV14 . TGTGCCAGCAGCCAAGAAAAGCTCTTGAGAGAGACCCAGTACTTC CASSQEKLLRETQYF
. TRBJ1-6 15 TRBV25-1 . TGTGCCAGCAGCCAGTCGGGCTCCTATAATTCACCCCTCCACTTT CASSQSGSYNSPLHF
TRBD1 TRBJ1-1 15 TRBV5-1 . TGCGCCAGCAGCTTACAGGGGTTACGAGGCACTGAAGCTTTCTTT CASSLQGLRGTEAFF
. TRBJ1-6 14 TRBV7-2 once TGTGCCAGCAGCTTATCACCTGCTGATTCACCCCTCCACTTT CASSLSPADSPLHF
. TRBJ1-1 16 TRBV7-9 once TGTGCCAGCAGCTTAGCTTTTCGGGGAAGAGGCACTGAAGCTTTCTTT CASSLAFRGRGTEAFF
TRBD1 TRBJ1-2 15 TRBV7-2 . TGTGCCAGCAGCCCAGGGGGGACAGGGGGAATTAGCTACACCTTC CASSPGGTGGISYTF
. TRBJ2-7 18 TRBV10-1 . TGCGCCAGCGGGACTAATCAACAACACAGGGAAGGTCGGAGCGAGCAGTACTTC CASGTNQQHREGRSEQYF
. TRBJ1-6 14 TRBV11-3 . TGTGCCAGCAGCTTAGGAGGCGCAGCTTCACCCCTCCACTTT CASSLGGAASPLHF
TRBD1 TRBJ1-4 15 TRBV19 . TGTGCCAGTAGTTACGGACAGGGGGTTTCTGAAAAACTGTTTTTT CASSYGQGVSEKLFF
. TRBJ1-6 14 TRBV6-6 . TGTGCCAGCAGTTACGCAGGTGCAAGTTCACCCCTCCACTTT CASSYAGASSPLHF
. TRBJ2-6 17 TRBV19 . TGTGCCAGTAGTAAGTCGGGCACCTTTACTGGGGCCAACGTCCTGACTTTC CASSKSGTFTGANVLTF
. TRBJ1-4 13 TRBV29-1 once TGCAGCGTCCAAGGGACACGGGGTGAAAAACTGTTTTTT CSVQGTRGEKLFF
TRBD1 TRBJ1-4 14 TRBV7-9 once TGTGCCAGCAGCACGGGACAGGGGAATGAAAAACTGTTTTTT CASSTGQGNEKLFF
TRBD1 TRBJ1-6 15 TRBV9 once TGTGCCAGCAGCGCCCATGGGACAGATAATTCACCCCTCCACTTT CASSAHGTDNSPLHF
. TRBJ1-2 15 TRBV27 . TGTGCCAGCAGTTTCAACGGAGCCTCAGTAGAAGGCTACACCTTC CASSFNGASVEGYTF
. TRBJ2-7 14 TRBV4-3 . TGCGCCAGCAGCCAAGAGGAGTCTCCCTACGAGCAGTACTTC CASSQEESPYEQYF
. TRBJ2-3 15 TRBV19 . TGTGCCAGTAGTACCCTCAGCAGGGAAAGGGATACGCAGTATTTT CASSTLSRERDTQYF
. TRBJ1-5 15 TRBV6-5 . TGTGCCAGCAGTTACTCGAGGACCTCGGATCAGCCCCAGCATTTT CASSYSRTSDQPQHF
TRBD1 TRBJ2-7 15 TRBV19 . TGTGCCAGTAGTATGGGTGGGGACAGCACCTACGAGCAGTACTTC CASSMGGDSTYEQYF
TRBD2 TRBJ2-4 14 TRBV19 once TGTGCCAGTACCCCGGCCCAACTAGCGAACATTCAGTACTTC CASTPAQLANIQYF
. TRBJ2-5 14 TRBV5-4 . TGTGCCAGCAGCCGGACCGACAGACAGGAGACCCAGTACTTC CASSRTDRQETQYF
TRBD1 TRBJ1-1 13 TRBV9 . TGTGCCAGCAACGACCCCACAGGGGGTGAAGCTTTCTTT CASNDPTGGEAFF
. TRBJ1-2 15 TRBV5-6 . TGTGCCAGCAGCTTGTTAACTGAAGCTAACTATGGCTACACCTTC CASSLLTEANYGYTF
. TRBJ1-4 16 TRBV4-3 . TGCGCCAGCAGCCCCGGGACGACTGCAACTAATGAAAAACTGTTTTTT CASSPGTTATNEKLFF